A single sample gave rise to the 27 T cell receptor beta chains below, sequenced in a study of human T cells and chemical hapten exposure. TCRdb analysed the RACE reads with MiXCR anew, one entry per CDR3 protein. The data show around 160,000 distinct CDR3 sequences, roughly 15% seen once. Time point in this sample: patch test 1, 2 weeks after DPC sensitization. Treatment of the sample: therapeutic diphenylcyclopropenone sensitization with weekly scalp DPC. Sample: whole blood, taken in connection with sensitization to the hapten diphenylcyclopropenone (DPC). Source of these receptors: a woman between 25 and 40 years old with alopecia areata. Some clones in this sample may be carry-over from other donors' samples.

In its sample, this clonotype was seen a few times. V usage is TRBV19 and J usage is TRBJ2-5; D is unresolved. Per the germline V gene, CDR1 is LNHDA and CDR2 is SQIVND (reference sequence). This CDR3 contains 14 residues. V lost 7 bases, J lost 0 bases, and 12 bases lay in between. DNA of the CDR3: TGTGCCAGTAAATCTCGCAGTTACCAAGAGACCCAGTACTTC. Amino acid sequence: CASKSRSYQETQYF.

This clonotype was counted ten times or more. The CDR3 protein is CSATGDSNTEAFF. The DNA of the CDR3 is TGCAGCGCAACAGGGGACTCGAACACTGAAGCTTTCTTT. The rearrangement links TRBV29-1 to TRBJ1-1, with 7 positions matching TRBD1. With V trimmed by 7 bases and J by 1 base, 6 bases remained unmatched. The CDR3 contains 13 residues. Looked up from germline, CDR1 is SQVTM and CDR2 is ANQGSEA.

Only a few counts were recorded for this clonotype. V usage is TRBV6-1 and J usage is TRBJ2-5; 9 positions agree with TRBD1. Germline lookup yields CDR1 MNHNS and CDR2 SASEGT. The length of the CDR3 is 15 residues. V was pared by 6 bases and J by 5 bases, with 10 bases of the junction left unmatched. The CDR3 DNA reads as TGTGCCAGCAGGGGACGGACAGGGGTCGGGGAGACCCAGTACTTC. Its translation: CASRGRTGVGETQYF.

This clonotype was picked up a small number of times. CDR3 residues: CASSSPTLTGDDEQYF. The CDR3 nucleotides read TGTGCCAGCAGCTCTCCCACGCTGACAGGGGACGACGAGCAGTACTTC. The rearrangement uses TRBV7-6 and TRBJ2-7; 8 bases are a match to TRBD1. V lost 4 bases, J lost 5 bases, and 13 bases stayed unmatched. Germline V CDR1 and CDR2: SGHVS, FNYEAQ. The CDR3 sequence is 16 residues long.

This clonotype was seen repeatedly, ten times or more. The V and J genes are TRBV5-1 and TRBJ2-1, with TRBD1 matching over 9 bases. The CDR3 is made up of 14 amino acids. V lost 3 bases, J lost 4 bases, and 2 bases stayed unmatched. The germline V gene encodes CDR1 SGHRS and CDR2 YFSETQ. The CDR3 DNA reads as TGCGCCAGCAGCTCGGACAGGGGATACAATGAGCAGTTCTTC. Its protein is CASSSDRGYNEQFF.

The chain recombines TRBV20-1 with TRBJ2-7, with a weak D call TRBD1 (5 bases). The CDR3 consists of 11 residues. Per the germline V gene, CDR1 is DFQATT and CDR2 is SNEGSKA (reference sequence). Trimming shortened V by 6 bases and J by 2 bases, and 8 bases separated the two germline ends. The chain's CDR3 is CSASGTYEQYF. CDR3 bases: TGCAGTGCCTCAGGGACCTACGAGCAGTACTTC.

This clonotype turned up a few times. The chain joins TRBV19 to TRBJ1-6; no clear D gene. Germline CDR1 LNHDA, CDR2 SQIVND (reference sequence). V shed 3 bases and J shed 7 bases, with 10 bases lying between them. The CDR3 runs 14 residues. CDR3 sequence (DNA): TGTGCCAGTAGTATCAATCTACAGAATTCACCCCTCCACTTT. Residues: CASSINLQNSPLHF.

This clonotype was counted a few times. V is TRBV19 and J is TRBJ2-1; 7 nucleotides line up with TRBD1. The V and J ends lost 4 bases and 0 bases, in that order; junction bases with no gene match: 6. The CDR3 totals 16 residues. CDR1 is LNHDA and CDR2 is SQIVND in the germline V gene (reference sequence). The CDR3 here is CASSKGDSLSYNEQFF. Written as DNA, the CDR3 is TGTGCCAGTAGTAAGGGGGACAGCCTCTCCTACAATGAGCAGTTCTTC. Filled out from reference TRBV19 and TRBJ2-1, the complete variable domain reads DGGITQSPKYLFRKEGQNVTLSCEQNLNHDAMYWYRQDPGQGLRLIYYSQIVNDFQKGDIAEGYSVSREKKESFPLTVTSAQKNPTAFYLCASSKGDSLSYNEQFFGPGTRLTVL.

Only a few counts were recorded for this clonotype. The rearrangement joins TRBV7-2 to TRBJ2-3; D possibly corresponds to TRBD2 (6 bases). Trimming pared 6 bases from V and 7 bases from J, leaving 17 bases between. The CDR3 loop spans 14 amino acids. Germline V lookup: CDR1 SGHTA, CDR2 FQGNSA. The CDR3 DNA reads as TGTGCCAGCAGTTCGGGGGAGCGGAGTAATACGCAGTATTTT. The encoded protein is CASSSGERSNTQYF.

This clonotype was counted a few times. The chain couples TRBV27 to TRBJ1-1, with a weak D call TRBD1 (6 bases). CDR3 length: 15 residues. V was clipped by 5 bases and J by 1 base, with 14 bases between them. Germline lookup yields CDR1 MNHEY and CDR2 SMNVEV (reference sequence). DNA for the CDR3: TGTGCCAGCAGTCTATGGGGGGCCCAGAACACTGAAGCTTTCTTT. Amino acids: CASSLWGAQNTEAFF.

This clonotype was detected ten times or more. The chain employs TRBV5-4 and TRBJ2-2; 12 nucleotides match TRBD2. The V gene end was trimmed by 5 bases and the J gene end by 4 bases; junction bases not matched to a gene: 6. CDR1 and CDR2 (germline): SGHNT, YYREEE (reference sequence). CDR3 size: 16 residues. CDR3 coding DNA: TGTGCCAGCAGTCTTGGACTAGCGGGGAGCACCGGGGAGCTGTTTTTT. It translates to CASSLGLAGSTGELFF.

The CDR3 region is CASSLLGGDEAFF. The CDR3 DNA sequence: TGCGCCAGCAGCCTATTGGGGGGCGACGAAGCTTTCTTT. The V and J genes are TRBV5-1 and TRBJ1-1, with D perhaps matching TRBD1 (6 bases). V was cut by 4 bases and J by 8 bases, with 15 bases left in between. The germline V gene has CDR1 SGHRS and CDR2 YFSETQ. This CDR3 has 13 amino acids.

The sample holds a few counts of this clonotype. This sequence joins TRBV7-9 and TRBJ2-7; 11 bases fit TRBD1. Trimming took 0 bases from V and 4 from J; bases not matched to a gene: 11. The germline V gene has CDR1 SEHNR and CDR2 FQNEAQ (reference sequence). The CDR3 has 18 residues. The CDR3 DNA reads TGTGCCAGCAGCTTAGCACCGGGACAGGGGGGAGAGGGTTACGAGCAGTACTTC. Its translation is CASSLAPGQGGEGYEQYF.

This clonotype was picked up a small number of times. The chain recombines TRBV27 with TRBJ2-7, with D possibly being TRBD1 (5 bases). The CDR3 loop spans 12 amino acids. The V and J ends lost 8 bases and 0 bases respectively, with 8 bases between them. Germline CDR1 and CDR2: MNHEY and SMNVEV (reference sequence). Written as DNA, the CDR3 is TGTGCCAGCCATGACAGCTCCTACGAGCAGTACTTC. Its protein product is CASHDSSYEQYF.

The chain recombines TRBV5-1 with TRBJ2-5; 15 nucleotides agree with TRBD2. The CDR3 runs to 19 residues. CDR1 is SGHRS, CDR2 YFSETQ, per germline. With V trimmed by 4 bases and J by 0 bases, 10 bases remained unmatched. In nucleotides, the CDR3 is TGCGCCAGCAGCACGCGACCGGGACTAGCGGGGGGTTACCAAGAGACCCAGTACTTC. Its translation: CASSTRPGLAGGYQETQYF.

This clonotype appeared a few times. This rearrangement joins TRBV20-1 to TRBJ1-2, with a tentative D call TRBD1 (6 bases). Per the germline V gene, CDR1 is DFQATT and CDR2 is SNEGSKA (reference sequence). CDR3 length: 14 amino acids. V lost 6 bases, J lost 3 bases, and 17 bases lay in between. This CDR3 reads CSANEQGTHYGYTF. CDR3 nucleotides: TGCAGTGCGAACGAACAGGGAACCCACTATGGCTACACCTTC.

This clonotype was observed a few times. The chain combines TRBV6-5 with TRBJ1-2; the match to TRBD1 covers 7 bases. Germline CDR1 and CDR2: MNHEY and SVGAGI. This CDR3 is 15 amino acids long. V was pared by 5 bases and J by 7 bases, with 13 bases of the junction left unmatched. DNA of the CDR3: TGTGCCAGCAGTAGGGGATGGGACAGCACGTCTGGCTACACCTTC. Amino acid sequence: CASSRGWDSTSGYTF.

This clonotype came up a few times. The chain has TRBV20-1 and TRBJ2-7, with D tentatively TRBD2 (7 bases). CDR1 is DFQATT and CDR2 is SNEGSKA in the germline V gene (reference sequence). The V gene lost 5 bases and the J gene lost 1 base, with 21 bases spanning the gap. The CDR3 runs 16 residues. Here the CDR3 DNA reads TGCAGTGCTGAGGGGGTTGGGGACTACCAGTCCTACGAGCAGTACTTC. Its protein is CSAEGVGDYQSYEQYF.

This clonotype has a handful of counts. The chain recombines TRBV30 with TRBJ2-7; D is ambiguous. Trimming left V 1 base short and J 3 bases short, with 4 bases between. The CDR3 runs to 11 residues. Germline V lookup: CDR1 GTSNPN, CDR2 SVGIG (reference sequence). CDR3 sequence reads: CAWSADYEQYF. The CDR3 nucleotides are TGTGCCTGGAGTGCGGACTACGAGCAGTACTTC.

The chain couples TRBV5-1 to TRBJ2-7, with a possible D match to TRBD1 (6 bases). The CDR3 has 15 residues. Germline V lookup: CDR1 SGHRS, CDR2 YFSETQ. The V and J ends lost 4 bases and 3 bases respectively, with 17 bases between them. In DNA form, the CDR3 reads TGCGCCAGCAGCGTGCTACAGGGAAGGAACTACGAGCAGTACTTC. This codes for CASSVLQGRNYEQYF.

The sample holds a few counts of this clonotype. The V call is TRBV6-2 or TRBV6-3, the J call TRBJ1-2; 9 nucleotides agree with TRBD1. The germline V gene encodes CDR1 MNHEY and CDR2 SVGEGT. Trimming at V came to 6 bases and at J to 5 bases, leaving 7 bases not matched to a gene. The CDR3 extends over 14 amino acids. CDR3 nucleotide sequence: TGTGCCAGCAGAGCTCCGGGACAGGGATATGGCTACACCTTC. It yields the protein CASRAPGQGYGYTF.

In its sample, this clonotype was seen a few times. The genes are TRBV7-6 and TRBJ2-1; D is uncertain. The length of the CDR3 is 13 residues. CDR1 SGHVS and CDR2 FNYEAQ come from the germline V gene. The ends were cut back, 3 bases at V and 3 bases at J, with 6 bases in the middle. DNA of the CDR3: TGTGCCAGCAGCTTGGAATACTACAATGAGCAGTTCTTC. Its translation is CASSLEYYNEQFF.

The CDR3 here is CSALTSGKAEQYF. In DNA form, the CDR3 reads TGCAGTGCTCTAACTAGCGGGAAGGCCGAGCAGTACTTC. This chain joins TRBV20-1 and TRBJ2-7, with 10 bases aligning to TRBD2. The germline V gene has CDR1 DFQATT and CDR2 SNEGSKA (reference sequence). The CDR3 runs to 13 residues. V was pared by 5 bases and J by 6 bases, with 7 bases of the junction left unmatched.

V and J are TRBV4-3 and TRBJ1-5; no firm D call. The V and J ends lost 0 bases and 4 bases respectively, with 7 bases between them. CDR1 LGHNA and CDR2 YSLEER come from the germline V gene. This CDR3 comprises 14 residues. The CDR3 here is CASSQESSNQPQHF. The CDR3 region has the DNA TGCGCCAGCAGCCAAGAGTCATCTAATCAGCCCCAGCATTTT.

The table lists this clonotype with a few counts. The V and J genes are TRBV7-6 and TRBJ2-1; 10 bases line up with TRBD2. This CDR3 is 15 amino acids long. The V gene's germline CDR1 is SGHVS and CDR2 FNYEAQ. The ends lost 5 bases at V and 4 bases at J; junction bases unmatched: 5. CDR3 region: CASSPSSGRYNEQFF. The CDR3 DNA reads as TGTGCCAGCAGCCCCTCTAGCGGGAGATACAATGAGCAGTTCTTC.

This clonotype was counted a few times. The chain carries TRBV29-1 and TRBJ1-3; unclear D gene. CDR3 length: 13 residues. The V gene lost 4 bases and the J gene lost 0 bases, with 7 bases spanning the gap. Germline assignment: CDR1 SQVTM and CDR2 ANQGSEA. The CDR3 loop reads CSVAPSSGNTIYF. In nucleotides, the CDR3 is TGCAGCGTTGCTCCCAGCTCTGGAAACACCATATATTTT.

The genes are TRBV4-3 and TRBJ1-6; TRBD1 aligns across 7 bases. The CDR3 runs to 16 residues. From germline, CDR1 is LGHNA and CDR2 YSLEER. Unmatched junction bases numbered 9, after V lost 3 bases and J lost 7 bases. The CDR3 region has the DNA TGCGCCAGCAGCCACGATACAGGGGAGGTGAATTCACCCCTCCACTTT. The encoded protein is CASSHDTGEVNSPLHF.